Below are 11 T cell receptor beta chains sequenced from a single sample in a study of cytomegalovirus exposure and HLA in healthy donors. PCR was performed using 60 Vbeta and 13 Jbeta primers. The data were produced by immunoSEQ multiplex PCR, yet TCRdb's version contains in-frame clones alone and is incomplete. This listing includes 150,000 or so clones. Sequencing input: PBMCs. All receptors derive from a woman younger than 30 in good health and CMV-seronegative.

The genes are TRBV27 and TRBJ2-1; 10 nucleotides match TRBD2. The CDR3 has 15 residues. V dropped 6 bases and J dropped 0; count of bases not matched to a gene: 2. The germline V gene encodes CDR1 MNHEY and CDR2 SMNVEV (reference sequence). The CDR3 sequence: CASSPSGSSYNEQFF. The CDR3 DNA sequence: TGTGCCAGCAGCCCTAGCGGGAGCTCCTACAATGAGCAGTTCTTC.

This chain links TRBV19 with TRBJ1-1; no clear D gene. This CDR3 is 15 amino acids long. Looked up from germline, CDR1 is LNHDA and CDR2 is SQIVND (reference sequence). Trimming removed 6 bases from V and 0 bases from J, with 14 bases in between. CDR3 sequence reads: CASSRPGGMNTEAFF. Written as DNA, the CDR3 is TGTGCCAGTAGCAGACCGGGAGGCATGAACACTGAAGCTTTCTTT. The full variable domain, rest sourced from reference TRBV19 and TRBJ1-1, is DGGITQSPKYLFRKEGQNVTLSCEQNLNHDAMYWYRQDPGQGLRLIYYSQIVNDFQKGDIAEGYSVSREKKESFPLTVTSAQKNPTAFYLCASSRPGGMNTEAFFGQGTRLTVV.

V usage is TRBV19 and J usage is TRBJ1-1, with D possibly TRBD1 on 6 matching bases. V was cut by 7 bases and J by 10 bases, with 22 bases left in between. The germline gives CDR1 LNHDA, CDR2 SQIVND (reference sequence). CDR3 size: 14 residues. The CDR3 DNA reads as TGTGCCAGTATTCAGGGGAGAGGAGGAACGGGAGCTTTCTTT. This sequence encodes CASIQGRGGTGAFF.

This chain links TRBV4-1 with TRBJ2-3; the D gene is possibly TRBD2 (7 bases). V lost 6 bases, J lost 5 bases, and 24 bases lay in between. Germline V gene data show CDR1 as MGHRA and CDR2 as YSYEKL. The CDR3 is made up of 17 amino acids. DNA for the CDR3: TGCGCCAGCAGGGATCTTGGAGGGGGAGGGCCGGTAGATACGCAGTATTTT. Translated, it gives CASRDLGGGGPVDTQYF.

Here the CDR3 DNA reads TGTGCCAGTAGTAGACAGGGACAGGGGAACACTGAAGCTTTCTTT. This translates into CASSRQGQGNTEAFF. The chain links TRBV19 to TRBJ1-1; 9 bases fit TRBD1. Per the germline V gene, CDR1 is LNHDA and CDR2 is SQIVND (reference sequence). The CDR3 length is 15 residues. Trimming removed 4 bases from V and 1 base from J; junction bases left unmatched: 4.

The CDR3 nucleotides are TGTGCCAGCAGCGAGTATGGTAGCTATGGCTACACCTTC. Its translation: CASSEYGSYGYTF. This sequence joins TRBV6-1 and TRBJ1-2; D is undetermined. Germline V gives CDR1 MNHNS, CDR2 SASEGT. V was shortened by 6 bases and J by 4 bases, with 12 bases between the two germline ends. The CDR3 loop spans 13 amino acids.

The genes are TRBV4-3 and TRBJ2-3; TRBD2 might be the D (6 bases). Trimming left V 0 bases short and J 7 bases short, with 14 bases between. There are 15 residues in the CDR3. Germline V gene lookup returns CDR1 LGHNA and CDR2 YSLEER. This CDR3 is CASSQERDPGNTQYF. The CDR3 DNA follows: TGCGCCAGCAGCCAAGAGCGGGATCCTGGAAATACGCAGTATTTT.

The V and J genes are TRBV5-1 and TRBJ1-1; D is possibly TRBD1 (5 bases). This CDR3 is built from 14 residues. The V gene lost 0 bases and the J gene lost 4 bases, with 10 bases spanning the gap. Germline loops: CDR1 SGHRS, CDR2 YFSETQ. This CDR3 is CASSLGRAGTEAFF. The CDR3 DNA is TGCGCCAGCAGCTTGGGCAGGGCTGGCACTGAAGCTTTCTTT. The whole variable domain, remainder taken from reference TRBV5-1 and TRBJ1-1, is KAGVTQTPRYLIKTRGQQVTLSCSPISGHRSVSWYQQTPGQGLQFLFEYFSETQRNKGNFPGRFSGRQFSNSRSEMNVSTLELGDSALYLCASSLGRAGTEAFFGQGTRLTVV.

The rearrangement uses TRBV7-2 and TRBJ2-7, with 7 bases identical to TRBD2. V dropped 5 bases and J dropped 3; count of bases not matched to a gene: 13. The CDR3 is 16 residues long. CDR1 is SGHTA, CDR2 FQGNSA, per germline. Here the CDR3 reads CASSPGASGGYYEQYF. The CDR3 coding sequence is TGTGCCAGCAGCCCCGGAGCTAGCGGAGGGTACTACGAGCAGTACTTC.

The chain is built from TRBV29-1 and TRBJ1-1; 7 bases agree with TRBD1. Germline CDR1 is SQVTM and CDR2 is ANQGSEA. V shed 4 bases, J shed 3 bases, and the junction held 8 bases outside the gene matches. The CDR3 has 14 residues. Here the CDR3 reads CSVVLPTGHTEAFF. In DNA form, the CDR3 reads TGCAGCGTTGTATTACCGACAGGGCACACTGAAGCTTTCTTT.

This chain joins TRBV6-4 and TRBJ2-2, with 8 bases identical to TRBD2. The CDR3 covers 16 residues. J gave up 5 bases and V 2 bases, and 7 bases lay outside the gene matches. CDR1 is MRHNA, CDR2 SNTAGT, per germline. The CDR3 bases are TGTGCCAGCAGTGACATAGCGGGAAGGGGTACCGGGGAGCTGTTTTTT. This encodes CASSDIAGRGTGELFF.